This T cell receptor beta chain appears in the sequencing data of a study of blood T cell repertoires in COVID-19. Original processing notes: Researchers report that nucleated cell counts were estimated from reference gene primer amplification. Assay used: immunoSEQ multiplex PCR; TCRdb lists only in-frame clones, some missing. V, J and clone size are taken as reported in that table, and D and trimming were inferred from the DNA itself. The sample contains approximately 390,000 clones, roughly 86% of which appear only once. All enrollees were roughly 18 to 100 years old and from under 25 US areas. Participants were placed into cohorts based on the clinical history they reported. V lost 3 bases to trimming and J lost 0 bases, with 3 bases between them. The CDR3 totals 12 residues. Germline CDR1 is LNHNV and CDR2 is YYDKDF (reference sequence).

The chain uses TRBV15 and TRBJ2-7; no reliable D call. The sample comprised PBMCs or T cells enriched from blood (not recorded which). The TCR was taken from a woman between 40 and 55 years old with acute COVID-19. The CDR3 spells CATSSSSYEQYF. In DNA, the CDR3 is TGTGCCACCAGCAGTAGCTCCTACGAGCAGTACTTC.